Presented here are 29 T cell receptor beta chains from one specimen sequenced in a study of blood T cells in healthy people across ages. For the second PCR, which ran for roughly 7 to 11 cycles, a sample-barcoded 5' primer and a J-beta primer mix were used. Via MiXCR, TCRdb re-called the 5' RACE reads, giving one row per CDR3 protein. The sample has about 1.5 million distinct CDR3 sequences; about 40% are singletons. What was sequenced was blood. Receptors were obtained from a woman younger than 30 in good health.

The chain combines TRBV7-2 with TRBJ2-7; TRBD1 is a possible D gene (6 bases). V lost 5 bases and J 3 bases, leaving 17 bases between the germline ends. Germline lookup yields CDR1 SGHTA and CDR2 FQGNSA. This CDR3 region has 15 residues. The CDR3 region has the DNA TGTGCCAGCAGCCCCGAACCCGGACAGAACTACGAGCAGTACTTC. Translating gives CASSPEPGQNYEQYF.

The V gene is TRBV29-1, the J gene TRBJ2-2; TRBD2 aligns across 9 bases. V gave up 5 bases and J gave up 5 bases; unmatched junction bases: 6. CDR1 and CDR2 from the germline V gene are SQVTM and ANQGSEA. The CDR3 sequence is 14 residues long. CDR3 coding DNA: TGCAGCGTTACTAGCGGGCACTCAACCGGGGAGCTGTTTTTT. Translation: CSVTSGHSTGELFF.

A few counts support this clonotype. The rearrangement joins TRBV7-7 to TRBJ2-3; no definite D call. The CDR3 sequence is 16 residues long. CDR1 and CDR2 (germline): SSHAT, FNYEAQ (reference sequence). The V and J ends lost 0 bases and 6 bases respectively, with 16 bases between them. The CDR3 here is CASSLAPSDRTDTQYF. Here the CDR3 DNA reads TGTGCCAGCAGCTTAGCTCCAAGCGATCGTACGGATACGCAGTATTTT.

This clonotype turned up a few times. This sequence joins TRBV15 and TRBJ1-6, with D uncertain. This CDR3 spans 15 amino acids. The V and J ends lost 4 bases and 5 bases respectively, with 12 bases between them. Germline CDR1 and CDR2: LNHNV and YYDKDF (reference sequence). CDR3 region: CATSNRGDHNSPLHF. Here the CDR3 DNA reads TGTGCCACCAGCAACCGGGGAGACCATAATTCACCCCTCCACTTT.

This chain connects TRBV20-1 to TRBJ1-1; D is unclear. V was cut by 6 bases and J by 1 base, with 9 bases left in between. CDR3 length: 12 amino acids. Per germline, CDR1 DFQATT and CDR2 SNEGSKA (reference sequence). This chain's CDR3 is CSAQQENTEAFF. DNA for the CDR3: TGCAGTGCCCAGCAGGAGAACACTGAAGCTTTCTTT.

The CDR3 is CASSPLGQGVSYEQYF. The DNA of the CDR3 is TGTGCCAGCTCACCACTCGGACAGGGTGTGTCCTACGAGCAGTACTTC. The V gene is TRBV18, the J gene TRBJ2-7, with 8 bases identical to TRBD1. Looked up from germline, CDR1 is KGHSH and CDR2 is LQKENI. The CDR3 sequence is 16 residues long. With V trimmed by 1 base and J by 1 base, 6 bases remained unmatched. Filled out from reference TRBV18 and TRBJ2-7, the complete variable domain reads NAGVMQNPRHLVRRRGQEARLRCSPMKGHSHVYWYRQLPEEGLKFMVYLQKENIIDESGMPKERFSAEFPKEGPSILRIQQVVRGDSAAYFCASSPLGQGVSYEQYFGPGTRLTVT.

In its sample, this clonotype was seen a few times. V usage is TRBV7-9 and J usage is TRBJ2-7; D possibly matches TRBD1 or TRBD2 (6 bases each). V was cut by 6 bases and J by 2 bases, with 17 bases left in between. The germline V gene has CDR1 SEHNR and CDR2 FQNEAQ (reference sequence). The CDR3 covers 15 residues. The CDR3 loop is CASRGGTLNTYEQYF. For the CDR3, the DNA is TGTGCCAGCAGAGGCGGGACACTGAACACCTACGAGCAGTACTTC.

This clonotype occurred many times. The chain has TRBV3-1 and TRBJ1-2; D possibly corresponds to TRBD1 (6 bases). The V gene's germline CDR1 is LGHDT and CDR2 YNNKEL (reference sequence). This CDR3 region has 14 residues. Trimming removed 3 bases from V and 0 bases from J, with 8 bases in between. CDR3: CASSQTGANYGYTF. The CDR3 coding sequence is TGTGCCAGCAGCCAGACAGGAGCTAACTATGGCTACACCTTC.

This CDR3 is CASSHAPGTVSYEQYF. Here the CDR3 DNA reads TGTGCCAGCAGCCATGCACCCGGGACTGTCTCCTACGAGCAGTACTTC. This sequence joins TRBV3-1 and TRBJ2-5; weak D call: TRBD2 (6 bases). The DNA matches TRBJ2-7 better at its end, which makes the J call doubtful. Germline V CDR1 and CDR2: LGHDT, YNNKEL (reference sequence). The CDR3 extends over 16 amino acids.

There are a few counts of this clonotype. The V gene is TRBV20-1, the J gene TRBJ2-7; D ambiguous. CDR3 length: 12 residues. Germline assignment: CDR1 DFQATT and CDR2 SNEGSKA (reference sequence). Trimming took off 3 bases at V and 2 bases at J, with 8 bases between the two ends. The CDR3, as DNA: TGCAGTGCTAGCGACGTTCCCTACGAGCAGTACTTC. Its protein is CSASDVPYEQYF.

The sample holds a few counts of this clonotype. The chain uses TRBV7-9 and TRBJ2-4, with no clear D. The J call may be faulty, since TRBJ2-7 better matches the DNA end. The CDR3 length is 13 residues. Per the germline V gene, CDR1 is SEHNR and CDR2 is FQNEAQ (reference sequence). The CDR3 sequence: CASSPKGPDEQYF. The CDR3, as DNA: TGTGCCAGCAGCCCGAAGGGCCCCGACGAGCAGTACTTC.

The chain links TRBV2 to TRBJ1-5; 7 positions match TRBD1. With 5 bases clipped from V and 0 bases from J, the junction kept 7 bases outside the gene matches. CDR3 length equals 16 residues. In germline, CDR1 is SNHLY, CDR2 FYNNEI. CDR3 loop: CASSLRGRDSNQPQHF. The CDR3 region has the DNA TGTGCCAGCAGTTTGAGGGGGCGGGATAGCAATCAGCCCCAGCATTTT. Combining the CDR3 with reference TRBV2 and TRBJ1-5 gives the whole variable domain EPEVTQTPSHQVTQMGQEVILRCVPISNHLYFYWYRQILGQKVEFLVSFYNNEISEKSEIFDDQFSVERPDGSNFTLKIRSTKLEDSAMYFCASSLRGRDSNQPQHFGDGTRLSIL.

The chain couples TRBV28 to TRBJ1-2; 8 bases map to TRBD1. Germline V gene lookup returns CDR1 MDHEN and CDR2 SYDVKM. The length of the CDR3 is 13 residues. V gave up 5 bases and J gave up 7 bases; unmatched junction bases: 6. The CDR3: CASSAVRGLGYTF. The CDR3 DNA is TGTGCCAGCAGTGCAGTCAGGGGGCTTGGCTACACCTTC.

This clonotype came up a few times. The chain links TRBV6-5 to TRBJ2-7; 12 nucleotides match TRBD2. The end of the DNA aligns better with TRBJ2-5, so the J call may be wrong. The CDR3 is made up of 17 amino acids. The germline V gene has CDR1 MNHEY and CDR2 SVGAGI. CDR3 DNA: TGTGCCAGCAGTTACTCGTCTAGCGGGGGGGCTTGGGAGACCCAGTACTTC. Its translation: CASSYSSSGGAWETQYF.

This sequence joins TRBV19 and TRBJ2-5, with TRBD2 identical over 12 bases. The CDR3 has 15 amino acids. Trimming cost V 5 bases and J 2 bases; bases outside gene matches: 3. CDR1 is LNHDA, CDR2 SQIVND, per germline (reference sequence). CDR3 DNA sequence: TGTGCCAGTAGTCGGACTAGCGGGGAACAAGAGACCCAGTACTTC. Protein: CASSRTSGEQETQYF.

The chain is built from TRBV30 and TRBJ2-3, with D possibly being TRBD1 (5 bases). Per the germline V gene, CDR1 is GTSNPN and CDR2 is SVGIG (reference sequence). The CDR3 sequence is 12 residues long. Trimming took off 4 bases at V and 6 bases at J, with 11 bases between the two ends. The CDR3 DNA follows: TGTGCCTGGACTAGTGGACATGATACGCAGTATTTT. Protein sequence: CAWTSGHDTQYF.

V usage is TRBV10-3 and J usage is TRBJ2-7; the match to TRBD2 covers 11 bases. CDR3 length: 14 amino acids. V was clipped by 7 bases and J by 1 base; unmatched bases: 3. CDR1 and CDR2 (germline): ENHRY, SYGVKD. CDR3 in DNA: TGTGCCATCACCGGGACTAGCGGTTCCTACGAGCAGTACTTC. Translating gives CAITGTSGSYEQYF.

The rearrangement uses TRBV5-1 and TRBJ2-7, with 8 bases that match TRBD1. Losses at the gene ends were 2 bases for V and 6 bases for J; bases not matched to a gene: 1. The V gene's germline CDR1 is SGHRS and CDR2 YFSETQ. The CDR3 has 12 residues. The DNA for the CDR3 is TGCGCCAGCAGCTTACAGGGGGTCGAGCAGTACTTC. Protein product: CASSLQGVEQYF.

This clonotype has more than one count but fewer than ten. This chain connects TRBV4-1 to TRBJ2-3; D gene ambiguous. The length of the CDR3 is 16 residues. V shed 3 bases and J shed 0 bases, with 13 bases lying between them. CDR1 and CDR2 from the germline V gene are MGHRA and YSYEKL. CDR3 protein: CASSHPKAGSTDTQYF. As DNA, the CDR3 is TGCGCCAGCAGCCATCCCAAGGCAGGCAGCACAGATACGCAGTATTTT.

V gene TRBV6-5 combines with J gene TRBJ1-5; TRBD1 might be the D (5 bases). Germline CDR1 MNHEY, CDR2 SVGAGI. V lost 2 bases and J lost 2, with 7 bases in between. The CDR3 consists of 14 residues. CDR3 region: CASSYGRGNQPQHF. The CDR3 region has the DNA TGTGCCAGCAGTTACGGCAGGGGCAATCAGCCCCAGCATTTT.

V gene TRBV4-1 combines with J gene TRBJ2-1; D gene unclear. Looked up from germline, CDR1 is MGHRA and CDR2 is YSYEKL. V gave up 0 bases and J gave up 8 bases, with 14 bases separating them. This CDR3 has 15 amino acids. CDR3 nucleotides: TGCGCCAGCAGCCAAGATGTCCCAGCAGGCTATGAGCAGTTCTTC. Residues: CASSQDVPAGYEQFF.

The gene calls are TRBV7-8 and TRBJ1-4; D perhaps matches TRBD1 (5 bases). Looked up from germline, CDR1 is SGHVS and CDR2 is FQNEAQ. V lost 3 bases and J lost 0, with 11 bases in between. CDR3 length: 16 amino acids. The DNA of the CDR3 is TGTGCCAGCAGCTTGGGGCAGGCTGCAACTAATGAAAAACTGTTTTTT. Protein product: CASSLGQAATNEKLFF.

V gene TRBV20-1 combines with J gene TRBJ2-3; the D gene is possibly TRBD2 (5 bases). Trimming removed 0 bases from V and 14 bases from J, with 12 bases in between. The CDR3 extends over 11 amino acids. Germline CDR1 and CDR2: DFQATT and SNEGSKA (reference sequence). Here the CDR3 DNA reads TGCAGTGCTAGAGATCGGGAAGTGGCGTATTTT. Translated, it gives CSARDREVAYF.

V gene TRBV7-2 combines with J gene TRBJ2-3; D is perhaps TRBD2 (5 bases). The CDR3 has 13 residues. Deletions cut 5 bases from V and 6 bases from J, with 12 bases between. Germline lookup yields CDR1 SGHTA and CDR2 FQGNSA. CDR3 protein: CASSPQRGDTQYF. The CDR3 DNA is TGTGCCAGCAGCCCCCAGCGCGGGGATACGCAGTATTTT.

V and J are TRBV5-1 and TRBJ1-1; weak D call: TRBD1 (6 bases). In germline, CDR1 is SGHRS, CDR2 YFSETQ. The V end was cut by 0 bases, the J end by 7 bases, with 16 bases between. The CDR3 runs to 15 residues. CDR3 residues: CASSLAHRDMGEAFF. The CDR3 DNA sequence: TGCGCCAGCAGCTTGGCGCACAGGGATATGGGTGAAGCTTTCTTT.

CDR3 nucleotide sequence: TGTGCCAGCAGTCTCTCACTAGCGGGGGTATCCGGGGAGCTGTTTTTT. Encoded protein: CASSLSLAGVSGELFF. The chain employs TRBV12-3 or TRBV12-4 and TRBJ2-2, with 11 bases identical to TRBD2. The CDR3 has 16 residues. V lost 5 bases to trimming and J lost 6 bases; unmatched junction nucleotides: 8.

The sample holds a few counts of this clonotype. This rearrangement joins TRBV4-2 to TRBJ2-1, with 12 bases fitting TRBD2. From germline, CDR1 is LGHNA and CDR2 YNFKEQ. Trimming cost V 3 bases and J 6 bases; bases outside gene matches: 9. The CDR3 runs 17 residues. CDR3 DNA sequence: TGTGCCAGCAGCCAGGATGCCTCTAGCGGGAGGGTCAATGAGCAGTTCTTC. Its protein product is CASSQDASSGRVNEQFF.

The chain is built from TRBV11-2 and TRBJ2-6, with D uncertain. The CDR3 consists of 15 residues. In germline, CDR1 is SGHAT, CDR2 FQNNGV. The V gene lost 4 bases and the J gene lost 0 bases, with 7 bases spanning the gap. CDR3 amino acids: CASSSRFSGANVLTF. The CDR3 region has the DNA TGTGCCAGCAGCTCCCGGTTCTCTGGGGCCAACGTCCTGACTTTC. The whole variable domain, filled in from reference TRBV11-2 and TRBJ2-6, reads EAGVAQSPRYKIIEKRQSVAFWCNPISGHATLYWYQQILGQGPKLLIQFQNNGVVDDSQLPKDRFSAERLKGVDSTLKIQPAKLEDSAVYLCASSSRFSGANVLTFGAGSRLTVL.

The J gene is TRBJ2-7, the V gene TRBV9, with D unresolved. The V and J ends lost 4 bases and 0 bases respectively, with 14 bases between them. The CDR3 totals 15 residues. Germline V gives CDR1 SGDLS, CDR2 YYNGEE. The CDR3 DNA sequence: TGTGCCAGCAGCCCCGACGGTGGGGACTCCTACGAGCAGTACTTC. Its protein product is CASSPDGGDSYEQYF.